What follows are 28 T cell receptor beta chains derived from one specimen sequenced in a study of Ad26.COV2.S vaccination and SARS-CoV-2 variants. Assay used: immunoSEQ multiplex PCR; TCRdb lists only in-frame clones, some missing. The table shows hundreds of thousands of clones, with 75% to 95% occurring only once. Treatment: some 20 received Ad26.COV2.S at low or high dose, single or two shots; about 5 received placebo; per-sample allocation not given. All samples were drawn on day 63, counting from the first vaccine or placebo injection. Source: peripheral blood, taken in a trial of Ad26.COV2.S vaccine versus placebo. The receptors shown here come from a person aged 18-65 years who received the Ad26.COV2.S COVID-19 vaccine or a placebo.

The CDR3, as DNA: TGTGCCAGCAGCTTGGCCAAGATTCGAGTGAACACTGAAGCTTTCTTT. Amino acids: CASSLAKIRVNTEAFF. The chain employs TRBV5-6 and TRBJ1-1; unclear D gene. Per germline, CDR1 SGHDT and CDR2 YYEEEE. The ends were cut back, 0 bases at V and 0 bases at J, with 12 bases in the middle. This CDR3 spans 16 amino acids.

This rearrangement joins TRBV19 to TRBJ1-4, with D tentatively TRBD1 (5 bases). CDR1 is LNHDA, CDR2 SQIVND, per germline (reference sequence). The CDR3 consists of 16 residues. Trimming stripped 2 bases from V and 5 bases from J, with 15 bases between. The CDR3 is CASSITPEGLNEKLFF. The DNA for the CDR3 is TGTGCCAGTAGTATAACCCCGGAGGGACTGAATGAAAAACTGTTTTTT.

The chain has TRBV2 and TRBJ2-7; a weak D match, TRBD2 (6 bases). V was shortened by 10 bases and J by 0 bases, with 19 bases between the two germline ends. Germline CDR1 and CDR2: SNHLY and FYNNEI. The CDR3 extends over 15 amino acids. The CDR3 sequence is CAIKGRRGDSYEQYF. CDR3 bases: TGTGCCATCAAAGGGCGGCGGGGAGACTCCTACGAGCAGTACTTC. Combining the CDR3 with reference TRBV2 and TRBJ2-7 gives the whole variable domain EPEVTQTPSHQVTQMGQEVILRCVPISNHLYFYWYRQILGQKVEFLVSFYNNEISEKSEIFDDQFSVERPDGSNFTLKIRSTKLEDSAMYFCAIKGRRGDSYEQYFGPGTRLTVT.

V and J are TRBV25-1 and TRBJ2-7, with 8 bases that match TRBD1. The CDR3 consists of 13 residues. The germline V gene encodes CDR1 MGHDK and CDR2 SYGVNS. V lost 10 bases to trimming and J lost 4 bases; unmatched junction nucleotides: 9. The CDR3 is CATETGARYEQYF. The CDR3 coding sequence is TGTGCCACCGAGACAGGGGCGAGATACGAGCAGTACTTC.

This chain's CDR3 is CASSLVRRNNEQFF. The CDR3 nucleotides read TGTGCCAGCAGCTTGGTCAGGAGGAACAATGAGCAGTTCTTC. This sequence joins TRBV5-6 and TRBJ2-1; perhaps TRBD2 as D (5 bases). Between the trimmed V and J ends, which lost 0 bases and 5 bases, there was a span of 9 bases. The germline gives CDR1 SGHDT, CDR2 YYEEEE. This CDR3 is built from 14 residues.

For the CDR3, the DNA is TGTGCCAGCAGTTACTCGGTAGGAACCTACGAGCAGTACTTC. Translation: CASSYSVGTYEQYF. V gene TRBV6-5 combines with J gene TRBJ2-7; D gene ambiguous. This CDR3 spans 14 amino acids. Germline lookup yields CDR1 MNHEY and CDR2 SVGAGI. Trimming stripped 0 bases from V and 2 bases from J, with 8 bases between.

This chain connects TRBV14 to TRBJ2-7; 7 bases match TRBD1. The CDR3 runs 15 residues. Trimming took 5 bases from V and 2 from J; bases not matched to a gene: 9. CDR1 is SGHDN and CDR2 is FVKESK in the germline V gene. The CDR3 loop reads CASSTAGTATYEQYF. DNA for the CDR3: TGTGCCAGCAGCACGGCCGGGACAGCCACCTACGAGCAGTACTTC. Using reference TRBV14 and TRBJ2-7 for the parts outside the CDR3, the full variable domain is EAGVTQFPSHSVIEKGQTVTLRCDPISGHDNLYWYRRVMGKEIKFLLHFVKESKQDESGMPNNRFLAERTGGTYSTLKVQPAELEDSGVYFCASSTAGTATYEQYFGPGTRLTVT.

The gene calls are TRBV30 and TRBJ2-1; D remains ambiguous. The germline V and J ends were trimmed by 3 bases and 3 bases, with 6 bases remaining between them. The CDR3 totals 12 residues. The germline V gene encodes CDR1 GTSNPN and CDR2 SVGIG (reference sequence). In DNA form, the CDR3 reads TGTGCCTGGAGCTCCGTCTACAATGAGCAGTTCTTC. Protein sequence: CAWSSVYNEQFF. The whole variable domain, remainder taken from reference TRBV30 and TRBJ2-1, is SQTIHQWPATLVQPVGSPLSLECTVEGTSNPNLYWYRQAAGRGLQLLFYSVGIGQISSEVPQNLSASRPQDRQFILSSKKLLLSDSGFYLCAWSSVYNEQFFGPGTRLTVL.

The chain carries TRBV12-3 or TRBV12-4 and TRBJ1-2; tentatively, D is TRBD1 (5 bases). The CDR3 spans 11 residues. The V and J ends lost 6 bases and 5 bases respectively, with 7 bases between them. The CDR3 loop reads CASSTGYGYTF. The CDR3 DNA is TGTGCCAGCAGCACAGGTTATGGCTACACCTTC.

V and J are TRBV15 and TRBJ2-2; the D is unclear. Germline V gene data show CDR1 as LNHNV and CDR2 as YYDKDF (reference sequence). The CDR3 length is 13 residues. V shed 3 bases and J shed 4 bases, with 6 bases lying between them. DNA of the CDR3: TGTGCCACCAGCAGTTCGGGCACCGGGGAGCTGTTTTTT. This gives the protein CATSSSGTGELFF.

The chain uses TRBV5-4 and TRBJ2-3; weak D call: TRBD2 (6 bases). The CDR3 has 15 amino acids. From germline, CDR1 is SGHNT and CDR2 YYREEE (reference sequence). Trimming left V 1 base short and J 2 bases short, with 11 bases between. The CDR3 nucleotides read TGTGCCAGCAGCTTGTCTTTAGCGGTCACAGATACGCAGTATTTT. The encoded protein is CASSLSLAVTDTQYF.

The rearrangement uses TRBV2 and TRBJ1-5, with 8 positions matching TRBD1. The CDR3 is 15 amino acids. CDR1 SNHLY and CDR2 FYNNEI come from the germline V gene. The V gene end was trimmed by 2 bases and the J gene end by 6 bases; junction bases not matched to a gene: 6. The CDR3 DNA reads as TGTGCCAGCAGTGAACCCTCAGGGGGCTCTCAGCCCCAGCATTTT. This encodes CASSEPSGGSQPQHF.

CDR3 bases: TGTGCCAGCAGTCATAGGGGGAGTCCCCAAAAGGCCCTCCACTTT. This gives the protein CASSHRGSPQKALHF. The chain joins TRBV13 to TRBJ1-6, with a weak D call TRBD1 (6 bases). The CDR3 is made up of 15 amino acids. V lost 6 bases, J lost 14 bases, and 23 bases lay in between. The germline gives CDR1 PRHDT, CDR2 FYEKMQ (reference sequence). The variable domain in full, completed from reference TRBV13 and TRBJ1-6, reads AAGVIQSPRHLIKEKRETATLKCYPIPRHDTVYWYQQGPGQDPQFLISFYEKMQSDKGSIPDRFSAQQFSDYHSELNMSSLELGDSALYFCASSHRGSPQKALHFGNGTRLTVT.

The rearrangement joins TRBV15 to TRBJ2-5; 11 bases line up with TRBD1. V was pared by 1 base and J by 5 bases, with 9 bases of the junction left unmatched. The germline V gene encodes CDR1 LNHNV and CDR2 YYDKDF (reference sequence). This CDR3 comprises 17 residues. CDR3 sequence reads: CATSRARGQGAWETQYF. The CDR3 nucleotides read TGTGCCACCAGCAGAGCCAGAGGACAGGGGGCTTGGGAGACCCAGTACTTC. Using reference TRBV15 and TRBJ2-5 for the parts outside the CDR3, the full variable domain is DAMVIQNPRYQVTQFGKPVTLSCSQTLNHNVMYWYQQKSSQAPKLLFHYYDKDFNNEADTPDNFQSRRPNTSFCFLDIRSPGLGDTAMYLCATSRARGQGAWETQYFGPGTRLLVL.

The chain uses TRBV7-6 and TRBJ2-1; D ambiguous. This CDR3 has 15 amino acids. CDR1 SGHVS and CDR2 FNYEAQ come from the germline V gene. V lost 5 bases, J lost 5 bases, and 16 bases lay in between. The CDR3 region is CASSLLGVSDNEQFF. The CDR3 DNA reads as TGTGCCAGCAGCCTGCTCGGCGTTTCAGACAATGAGCAGTTCTTC.

This chain links TRBV6-5 with TRBJ2-2, with 8 bases aligning to TRBD1. Germline CDR1 is MNHEY and CDR2 is SVGAGI. The trim removed 2 bases at V and 6 bases at J, leaving 8 bases unmatched. CDR3 length: 16 amino acids. Written as DNA, the CDR3 is TGTGCCAGCAGTTACCAGGGGGCGGAGGCAGCCGGGGAGCTGTTTTTT. This sequence encodes CASSYQGAEAAGELFF.

This clone was detected only once. This chain uses TRBV30 with TRBJ2-7, with D tentatively TRBD1 (5 bases). This CDR3 is built from 13 residues. Germline V gives CDR1 GTSNPN, CDR2 SVGIG (reference sequence). V gave up 2 bases and J gave up 4 bases, with 12 bases separating them. The CDR3: CAWSLDRAYEQYF. DNA for the CDR3: TGTGCCTGGAGTCTCGACAGAGCTTACGAGCAGTACTTC.

The chain uses TRBV6-5 and TRBJ2-3; TRBD2 aligns across 9 bases. V dropped 2 bases and J dropped 5; count of bases not matched to a gene: 5. From germline, CDR1 is MNHEY and CDR2 SVGAGI. The CDR3 has 15 residues. CDR3 DNA sequence: TGTGCCAGCAGTTACGGCGGGAGGGCCGAAGATACGCAGTATTTT. Its protein product is CASSYGGRAEDTQYF.

CDR3 nucleotides: TGTGCCAGCAGCTTAAGGGCAGGGGCTGTCTACAATGAGCAGTTCTTC. It is translated as CASSLRAGAVYNEQFF. The chain has TRBV7-7 and TRBJ2-1, with D possibly matching TRBD1 (6 bases). V dropped 2 bases and J dropped 3 bases, with 14 bases sitting between them. CDR1 and CDR2 from the germline V gene are SSHAT and FNYEAQ (reference sequence). CDR3 length: 16 residues.

This clone was found many times. J is TRBJ1-5 and V is TRBV30; unclear D gene. This CDR3 has 13 amino acids. Germline V gives CDR1 GTSNPN, CDR2 SVGIG (reference sequence). Trimming removed 1 base from V and 5 bases from J, with 9 bases in between. In DNA form, the CDR3 reads TGTGCCTGGAGTGAACAGTTTGATCAGCCCCAGCATTTT. This sequence encodes CAWSEQFDQPQHF.

This chain links TRBV7-3 with TRBJ2-6; no reliable D call. CDR3 length: 15 residues. Trimming removed 5 bases from V and 1 base from J, with 9 bases in between. CDR1 is SGHTA and CDR2 is FQGTGA in the germline V gene. CDR3 DNA: TGTGCCAGCAGCCCGCAGATATCTGGGGCCAACGTCCTGACTTTC. Translating it yields CASSPQISGANVLTF.

J is TRBJ2-7 and V is TRBV7-2; tentatively, D is TRBD1 or TRBD2 (5 bases each). The CDR3 covers 15 residues. Germline loops: CDR1 SGHTA, CDR2 FQGNSA. Trimming cost V 3 bases and J 1 base, with 13 bases left between them. CDR3 coding DNA: TGTGCCAGCAGCTTTGAGCCGGGACCATCCTACGAGCAGTACTTC. As protein: CASSFEPGPSYEQYF.

The gene calls are TRBV16 and TRBJ2-1; 10 nucleotides align to TRBD1. With 6 bases clipped from V and 6 bases from J, the junction kept 2 bases outside the gene matches. This CDR3 is 13 amino acids long. Germline V gives CDR1 KGHSY, CDR2 FQNENV. DNA for the CDR3: TGTGCCAGCAGTCGACAGGGGGCCAATGAGCAGTTCTTC. This encodes CASSRQGANEQFF.

The rearrangement joins TRBV6-6 to TRBJ2-4, with 8 bases fitting TRBD1. Germline CDR1 reads MNHNY; CDR2 reads SVGAGI (reference sequence). The CDR3 runs 16 residues. J was trimmed by 6 bases and V by 0 bases; bases with no gene match: 7. In DNA, the CDR3 is TGTGCCAGCAGTTACTCGACAGGGCAGGGGGCAAACATTCAGTACTTC. Its protein is CASSYSTGQGANIQYF.

The V gene is TRBV12-5, the J gene TRBJ2-2; the match to TRBD2 covers 7 bases. The CDR3 is 14 amino acids. V trimming: 3 bases; J trimming: 7 bases; junction bases outside the gene matches: 5. Looked up from germline, CDR1 is LGHNT and CDR2 is FRNRAP. CDR3 DNA: TGTGCTAGTGGTTTAGGCGGGAGAGGCGGGGAGCTGTTTTTT. Residues: CASGLGGRGGELFF.

V usage is TRBV24-1 and J usage is TRBJ2-1; the match to TRBD2 covers 12 bases. Germline V gives CDR1 KGHDR, CDR2 SFDVKD. V shed 4 bases and J 9 bases; nucleotides not matched to a gene: 18. The CDR3 has 19 amino acids. Here the CDR3 reads CATSEITSGTSGPTGEQFF. The CDR3 DNA reads TGTGCCACCAGTGAGATCACGTCCGGGACTAGCGGGCCAACGGGTGAGCAGTTCTTC.

This chain joins TRBV5-4 and TRBJ2-3; 10 bases line up with TRBD2. Germline V gives CDR1 SGHNT, CDR2 YYREEE (reference sequence). The V gene end was trimmed by 0 bases and the J gene end by 6 bases; junction bases not matched to a gene: 1. The CDR3 has 14 residues. Here the CDR3 DNA reads TGTGCCAGCAGCTTGGCTAGCGGGAGCGATACGCAGTATTTT. Its translation is CASSLASGSDTQYF. Full variable domain (rest looked up from reference TRBV5-4 and TRBJ2-3): ETGVTQSPTHLIKTRGQQVTLRCSSQSGHNTVSWYQQALGQGPQFIFQYYREEENGRGNFPPRFSGLQFPNYSSELNVNALELDDSALYLCASSLASGSDTQYFGPGTRLTVL.

This clone was picked up one time. The V and J genes are TRBV29-1 and TRBJ2-1; TRBD2 is a possible D gene (5 bases). Between the trimmed V and J ends, which lost 4 bases and 3 bases, there was a span of 7 bases. The CDR3 is 12 residues long. CDR1 SQVTM and CDR2 ANQGSEA come from the germline V gene. The CDR3 DNA reads as TGCAGCGTTGGGGCGGGCTACAATGAGCAGTTCTTC. Translating gives CSVGAGYNEQFF.